Presented here are 2 T cell receptor beta chains from one specimen sequenced in a study of PD-1 blockade in mismatch repair-deficient tumors. This table comes from immunoSEQ multiplex PCR, and its TCRdb copy is limited to in-frame clones, with some not included. The sample has 56,000 or so clones, over 70% seen once. The starting material was peripheral blood, obtained 20 weeks after starting pembrolizumab. These receptors all come from an adult with mismatch repair-deficient cancer.

V gene TRBV28 combines with J gene TRBJ1-2; D is undetermined. From germline, CDR1 is MDHEN and CDR2 SYDVKM. Trimming left V 6 bases short and J 3 bases short, with 14 bases between. The CDR3 contains 14 residues. The CDR3 spells CASRSFRSHYGYTF. CDR3 nucleotides: TGTGCCAGCAGGAGTTTTCGGTCCCACTATGGCTACACCTTC.

About this clone itself: The junction does not match germline at one end; this may be a read error. J is TRBJ2-3 and V is TRBV6-1; either TRBD1 or TRBD2 may supply D (6 bases each). Per the germline V gene, CDR1 is MNHNS and CDR2 is SASEGT. This CDR3 region has 18 residues. CDR3 protein: CASREGVPWGASTDTQYF. CDR3 in DNA: TGTGCCAGCAGGGAAGGCGTCCCGTGGGGGGCCAGCACAGATACGCAGTATTTT.